This T cell receptor beta chain was identified during a study of CD8 T cells in ankylosing spondylitis. Findings and limits, study-wide: Ankylosing spondylitis blood seemed to carry a telltale TCR beta motif made of fewer than ten highly homologous variants.

In its sample, this clonotype was seen a few times. Its antigen remains unknown. TCRdb reanalysed the 5' RACE reads using MiXCR and keeps one entry per CDR3 protein. The sample has about 450,000 distinct CDR3 sequences, 25% to 30% seen once; the top ten hold roughly 0.8%. The V gene lost 5 bases and the J gene lost 0 bases, with 15 bases spanning the gap. Germline V gene data show CDR1 as SGHKS and CDR2 as YYEKEE (reference sequence). This CDR3 region has 16 residues. The chain recombines TRBV5-5 with TRBJ1-3; no definite D call. Input material: blood, either unsorted or a sorted T cell fraction (not recorded which). This clonotype was sampled from a male donor with ankylosing spondylitis. This CDR3 reads CASSSTPGSSGNTIYF. The CDR3 nucleotides are TGTGCCAGCAGTTCCACGCCGGGAAGCTCTGGAAACACCATATATTTT.